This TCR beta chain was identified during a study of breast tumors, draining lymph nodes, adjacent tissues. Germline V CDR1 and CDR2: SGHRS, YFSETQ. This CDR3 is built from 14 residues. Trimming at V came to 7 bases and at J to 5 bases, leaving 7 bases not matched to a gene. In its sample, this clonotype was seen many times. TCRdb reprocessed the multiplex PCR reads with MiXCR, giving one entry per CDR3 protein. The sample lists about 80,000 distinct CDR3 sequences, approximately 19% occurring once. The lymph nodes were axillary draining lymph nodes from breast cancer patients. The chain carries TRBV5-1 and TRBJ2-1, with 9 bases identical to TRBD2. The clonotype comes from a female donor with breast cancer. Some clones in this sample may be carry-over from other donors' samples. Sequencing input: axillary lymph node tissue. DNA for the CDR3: TGCGCCAGCGATCCCGGGACTAGCCACAATGAGCAGTTCTTC. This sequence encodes CASDPGTSHNEQFF.